This TCR beta chain came from a study of cytomegalovirus exposure and HLA in healthy donors. General observations from the study: The investigators catalogued 164 TCR beta chains as cytomegalovirus-associated.

Amplification used 60 Vbeta primers and 13 Jbeta primers. Per the original data handling: A later analysis tallied 80 million to 100 million unique TCR beta chains, some 12 million of them shared. Generated by immunoSEQ multiplex PCR, the TCRdb table keeps only in-frame clones and is missing some. V and J calls and clone size are as listed in that table; D and trimming were resolved from the DNA. The sample consists of about 130,000 clones, about 79% of them appearing once. About this clone: What it recognizes is unknown.

This clonotype was sampled from a woman younger than 35 in good health and CMV-seropositive. The sequencing sample was made of PBMCs.

The CDR3 loop reads CAISDRGRGSYEQYF. The DNA of the CDR3 is TGTGCCATCAGTGATCGAGGGCGCGGGTCCTACGAGCAGTACTTC. The gene calls are TRBV10-3 and TRBJ2-5; D might be TRBD2 (5 bases). Gene TRBJ2-7 matches the end of the DNA better, so the J call may be wrong. Germline V CDR1 and CDR2: ENHRY, SYGVKD. The CDR3 consists of 15 residues.